The sequence of this T cell receptor (beta chain) was determined in a study of control samples from healthy donors and cancer patients. The data were produced by immunoSEQ multiplex PCR, yet TCRdb's version contains in-frame clones alone and is incomplete. Of under 150,000 clones listed, under 90% are singletons. V trimming: 4 bases; J trimming: 0 bases; junction bases outside the gene matches: 10. Germline V CDR1 and CDR2: WSHSY, SAAADI. The CDR3 length is 18 residues. The chain joins TRBV10-2 to TRBJ2-3, with 10 bases matching TRBD2. This sequence was found in a man between 25 and 39 years old in good health. Material for sequencing was blood. DNA of the CDR3: TGCGCCAGCAGTGGAGGTTCTAGCGGGGGAGCTAGCACAGATACGCAGTATTTT. This gives the protein CASSGGSSGGASTDTQYF.